This is a list of T cell receptor beta chains from one sample in a study of cytomegalovirus exposure and HLA in healthy donors. The data were produced by immunoSEQ multiplex PCR, yet TCRdb's version contains in-frame clones alone and is incomplete. The sample holds about 93,000 clones, roughly four fifths seen once. Sequencing used PBMCs. The receptors were gathered from a man between 25 and 39 years old in good health and CMV-seronegative. Each CDR3 is given with its conserved first and last residue. Each record gives: D gene, J gene, CDR3 length, clone size, V gene, CDR3 DNA, CDR3 protein. D genes are given only for firm matches. The listing skips clone size in some rows; elsewhere it reads once, few, many or a size class.

d_gene: TRBD1
j_gene: TRBJ1-1
len: 15
abundance: NA
v_gene: TRBV7-6
CDR3nt: TGTGCCAGCAGCCCGACAGGGTACCTGAACACTGAAGCTTTCTTT
CDR3aa: CASSPTGYLNTEAFF

d_gene: NA
j_gene: TRBJ1-1
len: 15
abundance: NA
v_gene: TRBV6-6
CDR3nt: TGTGCCAGCAGTTACTCGGGCAGAACGAACACTGAAGCTTTCTTT
CDR3aa: CASSYSGRTNTEAFF

d_gene: TRBD1
j_gene: TRBJ1-1
len: 14
abundance: NA
v_gene: TRBV28
CDR3nt: TGTGCCAGCAGTGATCGACAGGGGTACACTGAAGCTTTCTTT
CDR3aa: CASSDRQGYTEAFF

d_gene: TRBD2
j_gene: TRBJ2-1
len: 17
abundance: NA
v_gene: TRBV7-3
CDR3nt: TGTGCCAGCAGCTCCGAACCAACTAGCGGGAGTGGGAATGAGCAGTTCTTC
CDR3aa: CASSSEPTSGSGNEQFF

d_gene: TRBD2
j_gene: TRBJ2-3
len: 15
abundance: NA
v_gene: TRBV9
CDR3nt: TGTGCCAGCAGCGTAGCGGGGGGGAGCACAGATACGCAGTATTTT
CDR3aa: CASSVAGGSTDTQYF

d_gene: TRBD1
j_gene: TRBJ1-2
len: 14
abundance: NA
v_gene: TRBV7-8
CDR3nt: TGTGCCAGCAGTCCCCGACAGGGGGTCTATGGCTACACCTTC
CDR3aa: CASSPRQGVYGYTF

d_gene: NA
j_gene: TRBJ1-1
len: 17
abundance: NA
v_gene: TRBV27
CDR3nt: TGTGCCAGCAGTCCCTCCGGTCAGGGTCCCGGGTTTCTCGAAGCTTTCTTT
CDR3aa: CASSPSGQGPGFLEAFF

d_gene: NA
j_gene: TRBJ1-2
len: 13
abundance: few
v_gene: TRBV6-5
CDR3nt: TGTGCCAGCAGTTACTCGACGGGGAGAGGCTACACCTTC
CDR3aa: CASSYSTGRGYTF

d_gene: TRBD1
j_gene: TRBJ1-2
len: 14
abundance: NA
v_gene: TRBV4-3
CDR3nt: TGCGCCAGCAGCCAAGAGACAGGGTTCTATGGCTACACCTTC
CDR3aa: CASSQETGFYGYTF

d_gene: NA
j_gene: TRBJ2-7
len: 13
abundance: NA
v_gene: TRBV7-2
CDR3nt: TGTGCCAGCAGCTTTCTGGGGTGGGAGGAGCAGTACTTC
CDR3aa: CASSFLGWEEQYF

d_gene: TRBD2
j_gene: TRBJ2-1
len: 15
abundance: NA
v_gene: TRBV27
CDR3nt: TGTGCCAGCAGTTTTCGGGGGGAACGGTACAATGAGCAGTTCTTC
CDR3aa: CASSFRGERYNEQFF

d_gene: TRBD1
j_gene: TRBJ2-1
len: 17
abundance: NA
v_gene: TRBV6-1
CDR3nt: TGTGCCAGCAGTGAATTTCGTCGGTGGACAGGGGGCAATGAGCAGTTCTTC
CDR3aa: CASSEFRRWTGGNEQFF

d_gene: NA
j_gene: TRBJ1-1
len: 12
abundance: NA
v_gene: TRBV28
CDR3nt: TGTGCCAGCATCTCCTGGACAGAAGAAGCTTTCTTT
CDR3aa: CASISWTEEAFF

d_gene: NA
j_gene: TRBJ1-1
len: 14
abundance: NA
v_gene: TRBV29-1
CDR3nt: TGCAGCGTTTGGGAGGGCACCACGAACACTGAAGCTTTCTTT
CDR3aa: CSVWEGTTNTEAFF

d_gene: NA
j_gene: TRBJ1-2
len: 14
abundance: NA
v_gene: TRBV28
CDR3nt: TGTGCCAGCAGTTTACGGTCGACAGCTGGTGGTCCTTCCTTC
CDR3aa: CASSLRSTAGGPSF

d_gene: NA
j_gene: TRBJ1-4
len: 15
abundance: few
v_gene: TRBV19
CDR3nt: TGTGCCAGTAGTATAGGCACAGCGGGAGATGAAAAACTGTTTTTT
CDR3aa: CASSIGTAGDEKLFF

d_gene: TRBD1
j_gene: TRBJ1-3
len: 17
abundance: NA
v_gene: TRBV5-1
CDR3nt: TGCGCCAGCAGCTTGTGGGACAGGACCCACTCTGGAAACACCATATATTTT
CDR3aa: CASSLWDRTHSGNTIYF

d_gene: TRBD1
j_gene: TRBJ1-4
len: 14
abundance: NA
v_gene: TRBV7-9
CDR3nt: TGTGCCAGCAGCCAGGACAGGCTGGGTGAAAAACTGTTTTTT
CDR3aa: CASSQDRLGEKLFF